This is a list of T cell receptor beta chains from one sample in a study of T cells after yellow fever vaccination. TCRdb reprocessed the 5' RACE reads with MiXCR, giving one entry per CDR3 protein. The sample yields more than 200,000 distinct CDR3 sequences, roughly 3.7% seen once. Sequencing used PBMCs, obtained 15 days after the yellow fever booster vaccination. These receptors all stem from a man between 18 and 29 years old who received the YFV17D yellow fever vaccine. CDR3s include the opening cysteine and the closing phenylalanine or tryptophan. D genes are given only for firm matches. Some rows mark clone size as missing; the rest say once, few, many or name a class of expanded clone.

size: many; V: TRBV18; J: TRBJ1-1; D: NA; CDR3: CASSLTGSNTEAFF; DNA: TGTGCCAGCTCACTAACAGGGTCGAACACTGAAGCTTTCTTT
size: many; V: TRBV12-3/TRBV12-4; J: TRBJ2-4; D: NA; CDR3: CASSLVPGSGVGIQYF; DNA: TGTGCCAGCAGTTTAGTTCCGGGGTCAGGAGTGGGCATTCAGTACTTC
size: many; V: TRBV20-1; J: TRBJ2-5; D: NA; CDR3: CSASVNSGLQETQYF; DNA: TGCAGTGCTTCCGTTAATTCGGGACTCCAAGAGACCCAGTACTTC
size: many; V: TRBV7-2; J: TRBJ1-1; D: NA; CDR3: CASSPSDPLTEAFF; DNA: TGTGCCAGCAGCCCATCGGACCCACTCACTGAAGCTTTCTTT
size: many; V: TRBV20-1; J: TRBJ1-2; D: NA; CDR3: CSARIKDKYGYTF; DNA: TGCAGTGCTAGAATAAAGGACAAGTATGGCTACACCTTC
size: NA; V: TRBV6-2/TRBV6-3; J: TRBJ1-5; D: NA; CDR3: CASSPGLPPQHF; DNA: TGTGCCAGCAGTCCAGGACTCCCGCCCCAGCATTTT
size: many; V: TRBV7-8; J: TRBJ2-1; D: NA; CDR3: CASSSGRASPNEQFF; DNA: TGTGCCAGCAGCTCCGGTCGGGCTAGCCCCAATGAGCAGTTCTTC
size: many; V: TRBV5-1; J: TRBJ1-2; D: TRBD1; CDR3: CASSFRDSNYGYTF; DNA: TGCGCCAGCAGCTTCCGGGACAGCAACTATGGCTACACCTTC
size: many; V: TRBV4-2; J: TRBJ1-4; D: NA; CDR3: CASSSPPKLWEKLFF; DNA: TGTGCCAGCAGCTCGCCCCCTAAACTTTGGGAAAAACTGTTTTTT
size: many; V: TRBV7-2; J: TRBJ2-5; D: TRBD2; CDR3: CASSFTSGVQETQYF; DNA: TGTGCCAGCAGCTTCACTAGCGGGGTTCAAGAGACCCAGTACTTC
size: many; V: TRBV6-6; J: TRBJ2-2; D: TRBD1; CDR3: CASSGQGEGGELFF; DNA: TGTGCCAGCAGTGGACAGGGGGAGGGCGGGGAGCTGTTTTTT
size: few; V: TRBV4-1; J: TRBJ1-2; D: NA; CDR3: CASSHGRNYGYTF; DNA: TGCGCCAGCAGCCACGGACGGAACTATGGCTACACCTTC
size: many; V: TRBV20-1; J: TRBJ2-2; D: NA; CDR3: CSARDSGYTGELFF; DNA: TGCAGTGCTAGAGACTCCGGATACACCGGGGAGCTGTTTTTT